The T cell receptor beta chain under discussion was sequenced for a study of identical twins (dated by TCRdb to the mid-2010s). As for the study more broadly: To test whether fetal clonotypes persist, this study deep-sequenced TCR alpha and beta repertoires from monozygotic twins, from unrelated adults of various ages, and from cord blood. Replicate twin experiments were performed at different times using different library preparation protocols to rule out contamination.

The library was prepared using 5' RACE. Sequenced using an Illumina HiSeq 2000. A universal primer binding site was added through template switching, and the final cDNA carried a unique molecular identifier so that TCR cDNA molecules could be counted accurately. First-strand cDNA for TCR alpha and beta chains was synthesized from specific primers in the conserved constant-segment region. Each cDNA library was double barcoded, with a SMART-Mk sample barcode plus Illumina barcodes, to control for contamination. TruSeq adapter sequences, together with Illumina sample barcodes, were added in two successive PCR steps. The TCR alpha and beta cDNA libraries were sequenced on the Illumina HiSeq platform using custom primers. As for the original processing: MiGEC processed the raw reads to extract unique molecular identifiers, while MiXCR was used to determine the CDR3 positions. Recombination models were inferred per individual with the repgenHMM and IGoR tools using an EM algorithm. Shared clonotypes were analyzed with the tcR package in R, and sharing was normalized by the product of cloneset sizes. To study raw recombination free of thymic and clonal selection effects, out-of-frame nonproductive sequences were analyzed. The public reads were reprocessed in TCRdb via fastp at Q25 and MiXCR, keeping in-frame beta chains. Rows with a matching CDR3 protein are joined into one entry that keeps the most common DNA and genes. These V and J calls are TCRdb output, not the study's own analysis. This sample has about 340,000 distinct CDR3 sequences in its table, and approximately 9.1% of those were observed once. The top ten clones comprise under 10% of the sample.

This clonotype has more than one count but fewer than ten. The antigen it binds to is not known. Per-base quality was not reported, and no clone a single base away is much larger than it. The junction carries 19 bases between V and J, which are trimmed by 7 bases and 5 bases respectively. The CDR3 runs 15 amino acids, cysteine and phenylalanine included. Only CDR3 DNA is held: 45 bases, read in frame from base 1. Only healthy Caucasian donors were included. The study also sequenced three unrelated non-twin adults: a male aged 18 to 30, a male aged 50 to 59 and a female aged 50 to 59. Miltenyi CD45RO+ enrichment and human naive T-cell isolation kits were used to isolate memory (CD45RO+) and naive T cells from PBMC. The paper's findings and limits, for the study overall: Invariant T cells such as MAIT and iNKT could partly confound zero-insertion analyses, although diverse VJ usage argued against such confounding for most clonotypes. Out-of-frame TCR alpha sequences shared between twins showed an excess of low generation-probability sequences compared with coincidental sharing between unrelated individuals. In beta out-of-frame sequences, excess twin sharing was weaker, because having fewer shared sequences lowered the signal-to-noise ratio. Recombination models systematically underestimated out-of-frame TCR alpha sharing in monozygotic twins but agreed with sharing between unrelated individuals. Fewer insertions were carried by abundant cord blood beta clonotypes; a weaker similar trend was observed in young adult naive repertoires, while no such trend was observed in memory repertoires. Because the same donors could not be followed over many years, the conclusions depended on cross-sectional statistical analysis.

The clonotype originates from a woman between 45 and 60 years old in good health. Sequenced input: naive T cells sorted from blood. Reading the label with the study, this specimen's cell subset or site is: cells isolated with a human naive T-cell isolation kit. The chain is made from TRBV12-3 or TRBV12-4 and TRBJ2-3, with TRBD1 perhaps the D gene, on 6 matching bases. The nucleotide sequence reads as follows: TGTGCCAGCACCCCGTTTTGGGGGCATGGAGATACGCAGTATTTT. This encodes CASTPFWGHGDTQYF.